This is a list of T cell receptor beta chains from one sample in a study of blood T cells in healthy people across ages. From the 5' RACE reads, TCRdb called clonotypes with MiXCR, one entry per CDR3 protein. The sample records hundreds of thousands of distinct CDR3 sequences, about 50% being singletons. Source material: blood. These receptors all come from a woman older than 75 in good health. CDR3s include the opening cysteine and the closing phenylalanine or tryptophan. A D gene is named only where the DNA matches it firmly. The size of a clone is reported for some rows only, either as once, few or many, or as a class for expanded clones.

abundance	j_gene	d_gene	v_gene	CDR3aa	CDR3nt
few	TRBJ2-2	TRBD1	TRBV20-1	CSAKRGQGANTGELFF	TGCAGTGCTAAGAGGGGACAGGGCGCGAACACCGGGGAGCTGTTTTTT
many	TRBJ2-7	.	TRBV6-1	CASRERERASYEQYF	TGTGCCAGCAGGGAGAGGGAGCGAGCTTCCTACGAGCAGTACTTC
.	TRBJ2-3	TRBD2	TRBV5-1	CASSLALAESTDTQYF	TGCGCCAGCAGCTTGGCCCTAGCGGAAAGCACAGATACGCAGTATTTT
.	TRBJ2-1	.	TRBV30	CAWSGANEQFF	TGTGCCTGGAGTGGGGCCAATGAGCAGTTCTTC
.	TRBJ2-7	.	TRBV20-1	CSARRGGDYEQYF	TGCAGTGCTAGGAGAGGGGGGGACTACGAGCAGTACTTC
once	TRBJ1-2	TRBD1	TRBV6-5	CASSRQGRGGYTF	TGTGCCAGCAGCCGACAGGGGCGGGGTGGCTACACCTTC
.	TRBJ2-3	TRBD2	TRBV6-4	CATSPTSGDTDTQYF	TGTGCCACCAGTCCCACTAGCGGGGACACAGATACGCAGTATTTT
few	TRBJ2-3	.	TRBV20-1	CSASRRSSSTDTQYF	TGCAGTGCTAGCCGACGGTCCTCTAGCACAGATACGCAGTATTTT
many	TRBJ2-7	TRBD2	TRBV29-1	CSVGLAGGTYEQYF	TGCAGCGTCGGACTAGCGGGAGGAACGTACGAGCAGTACTTC
.	TRBJ2-1	.	TRBV12-3/TRBV12-4	CASSVLRYNEQFF	TGTGCCAGCAGTGTTTTGCGATACAATGAGCAGTTCTTC
.	TRBJ2-2	TRBD1	TRBV7-9	CASPRQGANTGELFF	TGTGCCAGCCCTAGACAGGGGGCGAACACCGGGGAGCTGTTTTTT
many	TRBJ1-1	TRBD1	TRBV6-5	CASSSTGTGVAFF	TGTGCCAGCAGTTCTACCGGGACAGGGGTTGCTTTCTTT
many	TRBJ2-1	TRBD2	TRBV6-5	CASSYLADAGAEQFF	TGTGCCAGCAGTTACTTAGCGGACGCGGGAGCGGAGCAGTTCTTC
many	TRBJ2-1	.	TRBV5-1	CASSSDWGNEQFF	TGCGCCAGCAGCTCGGACTGGGGCAATGAGCAGTTCTTC
many	TRBJ2-1	TRBD2	TRBV9	CASSRSPTSDNEQFF	TGTGCCAGCAGCCGTTCCCCTACTAGCGACAATGAGCAGTTCTTC
few	TRBJ1-5	.	TRBV11-2	CASSSTGLRQPQHF	TGTGCCAGCAGCTCCACAGGGTTAAGGCAGCCCCAGCATTTT
.	TRBJ2-1	.	TRBV4-3	CASSQDLASVYNEQFF	TGCGCCAGCAGCCAAGACCTAGCGAGTGTCTACAATGAGCAGTTCTTC
many	TRBJ2-1	TRBD2	TRBV28	CASGPGTSGDNEQFF	TGTGCCAGCGGGCCCGGGACTAGCGGGGACAATGAGCAGTTCTTC
many	TRBJ1-2	TRBD1	TRBV2	CASSPRGIPGYTF	TGTGCCAGCAGCCCCAGGGGGATTCCTGGCTACACCTTC
once	TRBJ2-4	.	TRBV21-1	CASSMWTGFCEQYF	TGTGCCAGCAGCATGTGGACAGGGTTTTGTGAGCAGTACTTC
.	TRBJ2-7	.	TRBV12-3/TRBV12-4	CASSFVRGGEQYF	TGTGCCAGCAGTTTCGTCCGGGGAGGCGAGCAGTACTTC
many	TRBJ2-3	.	TRBV6-6	CASSYARSGSTDTQYF	TGTGCCAGCAGTTACGCAAGGAGCGGCAGCACAGATACGCAGTATTTT
many	TRBJ1-2	TRBD1	TRBV4-1	CASRDLGQGDYGYTF	TGCGCCAGCAGAGACCTCGGACAGGGGGACTATGGCTACACCTTC
.	TRBJ2-5	TRBD1	TRBV14	CASSRNSGTAQETQYF	TGTGCCAGCAGCCGCAACTCCGGGACAGCCCAAGAGACCCAGTACTTC
many	TRBJ2-1	.	TRBV4-2	CASGQHGADNEQFF	TGTGCCAGCGGCCAACACGGAGCGGACAATGAGCAGTTCTTC
once	TRBJ2-5	.	TRBV6-5	CASSYSGGGGETQYF	TGTGCCAGCAGTTACTCAGGGGGGGGCGGAGAGACCCAGTACTTC
.	TRBJ1-2	.	TRBV12-3/TRBV12-4	CASRYWDALEGTF	TGTGCCAGCAGGTACTGGGACGCCCTCGAGGGCACCTTC
.	TRBJ2-7	.	TRBV27	CASSLYVDRPYEQYF	TGTGCCAGCAGTTTATATGTGGACAGACCCTACGAGCAGTACTTC
many	TRBJ2-3	TRBD2	TRBV6-6	CASSTGGSTDTQYF	TGTGCCAGCAGCACCGGGGGGAGCACAGATACGCAGTATTTT
.	TRBJ1-2	.	TRBV4-1	CASSQALRGGGGIDYGYTF	TGCGCCAGCAGCCAGGCCCTCAGGGGCGGCGGAGGAATAGATTATGGCTACACCTTC
.	TRBJ2-4	TRBD1	TRBV14	CASSQSRQGVGKNIQYF	TGTGCCAGCAGCCAAAGTAGGCAGGGGGTCGGCAAAAACATTCAGTACTTC
.	TRBJ2-6	.	TRBV29-1	CSVRGSGANVPTF	TGCAGCGTTAGGGGCTCTGGGGCCAACGTCCCGACTTTC
.	TRBJ2-5	TRBD2	TRBV12-3/TRBV12-4	CASSQDSGSGETQYF	TGTGCCAGCAGTCAGGATAGCGGGAGCGGCGAGACCCAGTACTTC
many	TRBJ2-5	TRBD1	TRBV5-1	CASSFRTGRIQETQYF	TGCGCCAGCAGCTTCCGGACAGGGCGGATTCAAGAGACCCAGTACTTC
.	TRBJ2-5	.	TRBV5-1	CASSLATEIETQYF	TGCGCCAGCAGCTTGGCGACAGAGATAGAGACCCAGTACTTC
many	TRBJ2-1	TRBD2	TRBV9	CASSVVAGEQFF	TGTGCCAGCAGCGTAGTAGCGGGGGAGCAGTTCTTC
.	TRBJ1-2	.	TRBV29-1	CSADVNYGYTF	TGCAGCGCCGACGTTAACTATGGCTACACCTTC
once	TRBJ1-5	.	TRBV12-3/TRBV12-4	CASSFTGDWVSGNQPQHF	TGTGCCAGCAGTTTCACCGGGGATTGGGTATCGGGCAATCAGCCCCAGCATTTT
few	TRBJ2-5	TRBD2	TRBV12-3/TRBV12-4	CASSLGLAGGREQYF	TGTGCCAGCAGTTTAGGGCTAGCGGGGGGGCGTGAGCAGTACTTC
many	TRBJ2-1	.	TRBV28	CASSTLRGQFF	TGTGCCAGCAGCACGCTAAGGGGGCAGTTCTTC
few	TRBJ2-5	.	TRBV7-2	CASSKRGETQYF	TGTGCCAGCAGCAAAAGGGGGGAGACCCAGTACTTC
.	TRBJ2-1	.	TRBV3-1	CASSLKNSGRGNEQFF	TGTGCCAGCAGCCTCAAGAATAGCGGAAGGGGGAATGAGCAGTTCTTC
many	TRBJ2-7	.	TRBV10-2	CASSVDYEQYF	TGCGCCAGCAGTGTAGATTACGAGCAGTACTTC
.	TRBJ1-5	.	TRBV12-3/TRBV12-4	CASSPVDGNQPQHF	TGTGCCAGCAGCCCTGTCGACGGAAATCAGCCCCAGCATTTT
few	TRBJ2-1	TRBD2	TRBV7-9	CASSVYSGLAGNEQFF	TGTGCCAGCAGCGTATACTCGGGACTAGCTGGTAATGAGCAGTTCTTC
.	TRBJ2-7	TRBD2	TRBV6-5	CASSYSVRRTSGSTYNEQYF	TGTGCCAGCAGTTACTCGGTAAGAAGGACTAGCGGTAGTACATACAATGAGCAGTACTTC